The present T cell receptor (beta chain) was sequenced within a study of T-cell reconstitution after alpha-beta-depleted transplantation in children (dated by TCRdb to 2016 to 2017). About the investigation overall: Using TCR repertoire profiling, the study followed T-cell immune reconstitution in a quantitative way in children after TCRalphabeta/CD19-depleted allogeneic hematopoietic cell transplantation.

This clonotype has more than one count but fewer than ten. Its target antigen remains unknown. Qualities for individual bases were not recorded, and no much larger clone is one base off. V is pared back by 3 bases and J by 11 bases, with 11 bases lying between the germline termini. CDR1 and CDR2 are drawn from the germline V gene: SGHVS, FQNEAQ. The CDR3 has 12 amino acids, counting the end cysteine and phenylalanine. CDR3 DNA is the only sequence kept; it has 36 bases, read in frame from the first base. The library was produced with PCR. The run used an Illumina HiSeq 2500. TCR library preparation used molecular barcoding, with unique molecular identifiers applied to normalize quantification of the TCRbeta repertoire. TCRdb handled the public reads itself, with Q25 trimming in fastp and clone calling in MiXCR, and kept productive beta chains. Identical CDR3 proteins give one entry, which carries the most common genes and DNA. For this sample there are hundreds of thousands of distinct CDR3 sequences; 8% to 10% appear just once. The top ten constitute approximately 6.2% of the sample.

Specimen: PBMCs from the stem cell graft donor, collected from the stem cell graft. The origin of this receptor is a human donor who donated a stem cell graft to a child with acute lymphoblastic leukemia. This chain is built from TRBV7-8 and TRBJ1-5; 5 matching bases give a weak D call of TRBD1. The DNA sequence reads TGTGCCAGCAGCTTGCCGGGACTCTCCCAGCATTTT. Its amino acids are CASSLPGLSQHF.